The 2 T cell receptor beta chains below were found in one sample sequenced in a study of T cell responses to AZD1222 COVID-19 vaccine. Some clones are missing from TCRdb's copy, which holds only in-frame ones; the method was immunoSEQ multiplex PCR. The sample yields around 78,000 clones, 90% seen once. The specimen comprised peripheral blood, sampled 28 days after the second AZD1222 dose. The receptors were gathered from an adult who received the AZD1222 COVID-19 vaccine.

This chain uses TRBV7-6 with TRBJ2-1; TRBD2 matches 8 bases. The CDR3 loop spans 15 amino acids. The germline CDR1 and CDR2 sequences are SGHVS and FNYEAQ. V was pared by 1 base and J by 7 bases, with 6 bases of the junction left unmatched. CDR3 sequence reads: CASSLGGLVINEQFF. The CDR3 coding sequence is TGTGCCAGCAGCTTAGGGGGACTAGTCATAAATGAGCAGTTCTTC.

The chain joins TRBV5-4 to TRBJ1-1; D uncertain. CDR3 length: 15 residues. From germline, CDR1 is SGHNT and CDR2 YYREEE (reference sequence). V was clipped by 3 bases and J by 2 bases, with 14 bases between them. The CDR3, as DNA: TGTGCCAGCAGCTCCGGGGTCCCATCTAACACTGAAGCTTTCTTT. This encodes CASSSGVPSNTEAFF.